The next 19 T cell receptor beta chains were all read from a single sample in a study of T cell responses to AZD1222 COVID-19 vaccine. Repertoires were generated with immunoSEQ multiplex PCR, while TCRdb's copy carries only in-frame clones and drops some. This sample yields 100,000 to 120,000 clones, of which 86% are seen a single time; less than 3.5% belongs to the top ten. Specimen: peripheral blood, collected on day 0 of AZD1222 vaccination. Source of these receptors: an adult in good health.

J is TRBJ1-1 and V is TRBV23-1, with D hard to call. TRBV23-1 has ORF status, its function being uncertain. Trimming left V 3 bases short and J 5 bases short, with 10 bases between. The CDR3 sequence is 13 residues long. CDR3 amino acids: CASSHLLETEAFF. The CDR3 DNA reads as TGCGCCAGCAGTCACCTACTAGAGACTGAAGCTTTCTTT.

Here the CDR3 reads CASSYTRTGNTIYF. In nucleotides, the CDR3 is TGTGCCAGCAGTTATACCCGTACGGGAAACACCATATATTTT. The chain carries TRBV6-5 and TRBJ1-3; unclear D gene. This CDR3 has 14 residues. The V and J ends lost 3 bases and 4 bases respectively, with 10 bases between them. The germline CDR1 and CDR2 sequences are MNHEY and SVGAGI.

In this sample, this clone turned up once. The chain is built from TRBV2 and TRBJ1-5, with 7 bases that match TRBD1. This CDR3 has 14 amino acids. The ends lost 7 bases at V and 5 bases at J; junction bases unmatched: 8. Germline lookup yields CDR1 SNHLY and CDR2 FYNNEI. This chain's CDR3 is CASTINRGDQPQHF. Here the CDR3 DNA reads TGTGCCAGCACTATAAACAGGGGCGATCAGCCCCAGCATTTT.

This clone was detected only a few times. The gene calls are TRBV12-3 or TRBV12-4 and TRBJ1-1; D ambiguous. The CDR3 is made up of 13 amino acids. V gave up 3 bases and J gave up 4 bases, with 9 bases separating them. The CDR3 DNA sequence: TGTGCCAGCAGTTTGGAGCTAAGCACTGAAGCTTTCTTT. Translated, it gives CASSLELSTEAFF.

The gene calls are TRBV6-2 or TRBV6-3 and TRBJ1-5, with D uncertain. The CDR3 contains 12 residues. V lost 4 bases to trimming and J lost 6 bases, with 7 bases between them. Germline CDR1 is MNHEY and CDR2 is SVGEGT. The CDR3 sequence: CASSLAGQPQHF. CDR3 nucleotides: TGTGCCAGCAGTTTGGCAGGTCAGCCCCAGCATTTT.

The chain combines TRBV7-3 with TRBJ2-1, with 10 bases that match TRBD2. The CDR3 contains 16 residues. Trimming cost V 4 bases and J 2 bases; bases outside gene matches: 5. Germline assignment: CDR1 SGHTA and CDR2 FQGTGA. CDR3 coding DNA: TGTGCCAGCAGCTCGGGACTAGCGCTCACCTACAATGAGCAGTTCTTC. Translation gives CASSSGLALTYNEQFF.

This clone has only a few counts. The rearrangement joins TRBV28 to TRBJ1-5; D perhaps matches TRBD1 (5 bases). V lost 5 bases, J lost 5 bases, and 16 bases lay in between. The length of the CDR3 is 15 residues. The germline gives CDR1 MDHEN, CDR2 SYDVKM. CDR3 residues: CASSPAGRDYQPQHF. The CDR3 DNA follows: TGTGCCAGCAGTCCCGCGGGCAGGGACTATCAGCCCCAGCATTTT.

The rearrangement links TRBV24-1 to TRBJ2-3; weak D call: TRBD1 (6 bases). The germline CDR1 and CDR2 sequences are KGHDR and SFDVKD. Trimming stripped 4 bases from V and 5 bases from J, with 21 bases between. CDR3 length: 17 residues. The DNA of the CDR3 is TGTGCCACCAGTGACCCAGTTCCTCGGCAGGGGAGAGATACGCAGTATTTT. This translates into CATSDPVPRQGRDTQYF.

The V and J genes are TRBV27 and TRBJ2-7; a weak D match, TRBD1 (6 bases). The germline V gene has CDR1 MNHEY and CDR2 SMNVEV (reference sequence). Trimming shortened V by 2 bases and J by 6 bases, and 11 bases separated the two germline ends. This CDR3 is built from 13 residues. CDR3 protein: CASSLDLGGEQYF. For the CDR3, the DNA is TGTGCCAGCAGTTTAGATTTAGGGGGCGAGCAGTACTTC.

This chain connects TRBV25-1 to TRBJ1-2; 8 nucleotides align to TRBD1. This CDR3 has 16 amino acids. V shed 8 bases, J shed 8 bases, and the junction held 19 bases outside the gene matches. CDR1 and CDR2 from the germline V gene are MGHDK and SYGVNS. CDR3 DNA: TGTGCCAGCGGGGAAGGGGCTGGGCAGGGGGCGAGAGGCTACACCTTC. Translating it yields CASGEGAGQGARGYTF.

The chain carries TRBV5-8 and TRBJ1-6; possible D gene TRBD1, 5 bases. This CDR3 has 16 residues. CDR1 is SGHTS, CDR2 YDEGEE, per germline. Trimming took off 2 bases at V and 7 bases at J, with 16 bases between the two ends. DNA for the CDR3: TGTGCCAGCAGCTTTGAATCGGGCAGGGTGAATTCACCCCTCCACTTT. Translation: CASSFESGRVNSPLHF.

The rearrangement joins TRBV10-2 to TRBJ1-1; no firm D call. The CDR3 is made up of 13 amino acids. CDR1 and CDR2 from the germline V gene are WSHSY and SAAADI. The ends were cut back, 6 bases at V and 0 bases at J, with 8 bases in the middle. The CDR3 nucleotides are TGCGCCAGCAGGCATCAGCTGAACACTGAAGCTTTCTTT. Encoded protein: CASRHQLNTEAFF.

This chain uses TRBV7-8 with TRBJ1-4; D gene ambiguous. Germline V gives CDR1 SGHVS, CDR2 FQNEAQ. V dropped 1 base and J dropped 5 bases, with 8 bases sitting between them. CDR3 length: 14 residues. CDR3 region: CASSLVGGNEKLFF. In DNA form, the CDR3 reads TGTGCCAGCAGCTTAGTCGGTGGGAATGAAAAACTGTTTTTT.

This chain links TRBV5-4 with TRBJ2-7; D is perhaps TRBD1 (6 bases). This CDR3 is 15 amino acids long. V was pared by 0 bases and J by 6 bases, with 16 bases between. The V gene's germline CDR1 is SGHNT and CDR2 YYREEE (reference sequence). CDR3 loop: CASSLASGAIVEQYF. The CDR3 coding sequence is TGTGCCAGCAGCTTGGCCTCAGGGGCTATAGTCGAGCAGTACTTC.

The V gene is TRBV20-1, the J gene TRBJ1-4; D is unclear. Trimming left V 0 bases short and J 7 bases short, with 3 bases between. This CDR3 has 11 amino acids. In germline, CDR1 is DFQATT, CDR2 SNEGSKA (reference sequence). This CDR3 reads CSARDLEKLFF. In nucleotides, the CDR3 is TGCAGTGCTAGAGATCTTGAAAAACTGTTTTTT.

This clone was observed a few times. The rearrangement links TRBV21-1 to TRBJ2-1; the tabulated D call, TRBD1, remains unverified against the DNA. TRBV21-1 has pseudogene status. The CDR3 loop spans 15 amino acids. The CDR3 region has the DNA TGTGCCAGCAGCATCAGGGGGCTGTCCTACAATGAGCAGTTCTTC. It yields the protein CASSIRGLSYNEQFF.

Written as DNA, the CDR3 is TGTGCCAGCAGTGATACGGGATCTGGAAACACCATATATTTT. Translating it yields CASSDTGSGNTIYF. The chain joins TRBV6-1 to TRBJ1-3; no reliable D call. CDR1 MNHNS and CDR2 SASEGT come from the germline V gene. The CDR3 length is 14 residues. Trimming left V 3 bases short and J 1 base short, with 7 bases between.

The chain couples TRBV7-2 to TRBJ2-3; tentative D call: TRBD2 (6 bases). V was clipped by 1 base and J by 3 bases, with 11 bases between them. From germline, CDR1 is SGHTA and CDR2 FQGNSA. The CDR3 runs to 15 residues. Here the CDR3 reads CASSLGGKGTDTQYF. CDR3 nucleotides: TGTGCCAGCAGCTTAGGCGGGAAGGGGACAGATACGCAGTATTTT.

The table lists this clone with a few counts. The V call is TRBV5-1, the J call TRBJ2-5; perhaps D is TRBD1 or TRBD2 (6 bases each). The CDR3 runs to 16 residues. V dropped 5 bases and J dropped 2 bases, with 19 bases sitting between them. Germline values: CDR1 SGHRS, CDR2 YFSETQ. CDR3 loop: CASRPLGGRGQETQYF. DNA of the CDR3: TGCGCCAGCAGGCCCTTGGGGGGCCGAGGGCAAGAGACCCAGTACTTC.